The 9 T cell receptor beta chains given below trace back to one sample, sequenced in a study of vaccination effects on CD4 cells after COVID-19. The assay was immunoSEQ multiplex PCR, and TCRdb's table has in-frame clones only and misses some. The sample lists about 60,000 clones; more than 80% were seen once. Which antigens these TCRs recognize remains unknown. Ahead of sequencing, the ViraFEST assay grew antigen-specific CD4+ T cells using viral peptide pools. Following culture for nine to ten days, CD4+ T cells were isolated. The sample in question was CD4+ T cells from PBMCs cultured with HCoV-229E spike peptides, obtained before COVID-19 vaccination. Receptors originate from a human donor who received a COVID-19 vaccine.

The J gene is TRBJ2-5, the V gene TRBV7-7; no definite D call. The germline V gene has CDR1 SSHAT and CDR2 FNYEAQ (reference sequence). V lost 1 base, J lost 1 base, and 4 bases lay in between. The CDR3 totals 13 residues. The CDR3 region has the DNA TGTGCCAGCAGCTTAGAGTTCCAAGAGACCCAGTACTTC. As protein: CASSLEFQETQYF.

The V gene is TRBV6-6, the J gene TRBJ2-2, with a possible D match to TRBD2 (6 bases). Deletions cut 7 bases from V and 4 bases from J, with 13 bases between. There are 14 residues in the CDR3. Germline V gene data show CDR1 as MNHNY and CDR2 as SVGAGI (reference sequence). The CDR3 DNA reads as TGTGCCAGCACTGGGACTCCATTCACCGGGGAGCTGTTTTTT. Translation gives CASTGTPFTGELFF.

This clone was detected once. The chain carries TRBV7-2 and TRBJ1-2; D unclear. The germline gives CDR1 SGHTA, CDR2 FQGNSA. The germline V and J ends were trimmed by 1 base and 0 bases, with 9 bases remaining between them. This CDR3 region has 15 residues. CDR3 in amino acids: CASSLERVANYGYTF. CDR3 nucleotides: TGTGCCAGCAGCTTAGAGCGGGTAGCTAACTATGGCTACACCTTC.

The V and J genes are TRBV30 and TRBJ1-2; D possibly corresponds to TRBD1 (6 bases). Germline CDR1 GTSNPN, CDR2 SVGIG (reference sequence). The CDR3 is 17 residues long. The V and J ends lost 3 bases and 3 bases respectively, with 23 bases between them. The CDR3 here is CAWRPRGRIVGYYGYTF. The DNA of the CDR3 is TGTGCCTGGAGACCTAGGGGGAGGATCGTAGGTTACTATGGCTACACCTTC.

V usage is TRBV7-9 and J usage is TRBJ2-2; possibly TRBD2 for D (5 bases). In germline, CDR1 is SEHNR, CDR2 FQNEAQ (reference sequence). Trimming cost V 7 bases and J 6 bases, with 18 bases left between them. The CDR3 runs to 15 residues. The CDR3 bases are TGTGCCAGCACCATCTTACGGGGTTGGCCCGGGGAGCTGTTTTTT. Its translation is CASTILRGWPGELFF.

The chain links TRBV11-2 to TRBJ1-1; D remains ambiguous. CDR1 is SGHAT, CDR2 FQNNGV, per germline. V lost 3 bases and J lost 2, with 10 bases in between. The CDR3 consists of 14 residues. The chain's CDR3 is CASSLAASNTEAFF. The CDR3 nucleotides read TGTGCCAGCAGCTTGGCAGCTTCTAACACTGAAGCTTTCTTT.

V usage is TRBV28 and J usage is TRBJ1-2, with D unclear. Germline assignment: CDR1 MDHEN and CDR2 SYDVKM. Trimming cost V 2 bases and J 2 bases, with 6 bases left between them. CDR3 size: 13 residues. Here the CDR3 reads CASSLKGNYGYTF. Written as DNA, the CDR3 is TGTGCCAGCAGTTTAAAGGGCAACTATGGCTACACCTTC.

This clone was seen only once. This chain connects TRBV6-5 to TRBJ2-7; 8 positions match TRBD1. The CDR3 has 15 amino acids. J gave up 2 bases and V 6 bases, and 9 bases lay outside the gene matches. Germline lookup yields CDR1 MNHEY and CDR2 SVGAGI. CDR3 in DNA: TGTGCCAGCAGCCCCGGACAGGGCCGTACCTACGAGCAGTACGTC. As protein: CASSPGQGRTYEQYV.

The chain links TRBV7-2 to TRBJ2-3, with no clear D. The V end lost 5 bases, the J end lost 2 bases, and 11 bases lay between the germline ends. The CDR3 covers 14 residues. The V gene's germline CDR1 is SGHTA and CDR2 FQGNSA. CDR3 region: CASSIVGNTDTQYF. The DNA of the CDR3 is TGTGCCAGCAGCATCGTGGGCAACACAGATACGCAGTATTTT.